One and the same sample provided the 17 T cell receptor beta chains below, sequenced in a study of Ad26.COV2.S vaccination and SARS-CoV-2 variants. The table came from immunoSEQ multiplex PCR; TCRdb's copy has only in-frame clones and leaves some out. The repertoire holds over 400,000 clones, about 90% seen once, with about 1.7% in the top ten. Treatment given: some 19 received Ad26.COV2.S at low or high dose, single or two shots; roughly five received placebo; per-sample allocation not given. Each sample was drawn 63 days after the first injection (of vaccine or placebo). Sequences were derived from peripheral blood, sampled in a trial of Ad26.COV2.S vaccine versus placebo. These receptors all come from a person aged 18-65 years who received the Ad26.COV2.S COVID-19 vaccine or a placebo.

The chain is built from TRBV5-1 and TRBJ2-1; D gene ambiguous. The V and J ends lost 0 bases and 5 bases respectively, with 12 bases between them. The CDR3 contains 15 residues. The germline gives CDR1 SGHRS, CDR2 YFSETQ. CDR3 sequence reads: CASSLGSTKNNEQFF. The CDR3 nucleotides are TGCGCCAGCAGCTTGGGCAGTACGAAGAACAATGAGCAGTTCTTC.

This chain uses TRBV7-9 with TRBJ1-1; a weak D match, TRBD1 (5 bases). The germline CDR1 and CDR2 sequences are SEHNR and FQNEAQ (reference sequence). The CDR3 runs 18 residues. V shed 6 bases and J shed 0 bases, with 23 bases lying between them. For the CDR3, the DNA is TGTGCCAGCAGGGAGGGGAACCGGGCCTTGAGTTTGAACACTGAAGCTTTCTTT. Protein: CASREGNRALSLNTEAFF.

This chain uses TRBV9 with TRBJ2-2; D is perhaps TRBD1 or TRBD2 (5 bases each). Germline CDR1 reads SGDLS; CDR2 reads YYNGEE. CDR3 length: 13 amino acids. V was pared by 4 bases and J by 9 bases, with 13 bases between. The CDR3 loop reads CASSSEGFRELFF. The CDR3 DNA is TGTGCCAGCAGCTCTGAGGGGTTTCGGGAGCTGTTTTTT.

This clone came up once. The CDR3 here is CASSLGLAGALGVGELFF. The CDR3 coding sequence is TGTGCCAGCAGTCTCGGACTAGCGGGGGCCCTTGGTGTCGGGGAGCTGTTTTTT. The J gene is TRBJ2-2, the V gene TRBV27; TRBD2 agrees at 13 bases. The germline V gene encodes CDR1 MNHEY and CDR2 SMNVEV (reference sequence). Losses at the gene ends were 5 bases for V and 7 bases for J; bases not matched to a gene: 13. The CDR3 runs 18 residues.

The sample holds one count of this clone. The J gene is TRBJ1-4, the V gene TRBV7-9; D not certain. Trimming removed 1 base at V and 5 bases at J, with 5 bases between. The length of the CDR3 is 13 residues. Germline V gene lookup returns CDR1 SEHNR and CDR2 FQNEAQ (reference sequence). CDR3 region: CASSLDSNEKLFF. CDR3 sequence (DNA): TGTGCCAGCAGCTTAGACAGCAATGAAAAACTGTTTTTT.

This clone occurred once. CDR3 loop: CASSQDREGAGYTEAFF. The CDR3, as DNA: TGCGCCAGCAGCCAAGATCGGGAGGGGGCGGGTTATACTGAAGCTTTCTTT. The rearrangement links TRBV4-3 to TRBJ1-1; the match to TRBD1 covers 7 bases. Germline assignment: CDR1 LGHNA and CDR2 YSLEER. The CDR3 totals 17 residues. With 0 bases clipped from V and 5 bases from J, the junction kept 12 bases outside the gene matches.

The rearrangement links TRBV10-3 to TRBJ2-1; 9 bases fit TRBD2. The germline CDR1 and CDR2 sequences are ENHRY and SYGVKD. The V and J ends lost 4 bases and 5 bases, in that order; junction bases with no gene match: 3. CDR3 length: 14 amino acids. Written as DNA, the CDR3 is TGTGCCATCAGTGGACTAGCGGTTAACAATGAGCAGTTCTTC. Translated: CAISGLAVNNEQFF.

The chain carries TRBV19 and TRBJ2-3; 9 bases line up with TRBD2. Looked up from germline, CDR1 is LNHDA and CDR2 is SQIVND (reference sequence). The CDR3 contains 16 residues. V shed 8 bases and J 1 base; nucleotides not matched to a gene: 10. The CDR3 is CASGLAGSLGTDTQYF. CDR3 coding DNA: TGTGCCAGTGGTCTAGCGGGGAGCCTGGGCACAGATACGCAGTATTTT.

The chain combines TRBV5-4 with TRBJ2-2; 9 bases fit TRBD2. The ends lost 0 bases at V and 3 bases at J; junction bases unmatched: 3. From germline, CDR1 is SGHNT and CDR2 YYREEE (reference sequence). The CDR3 has 16 amino acids. CDR3 protein: CASSLGLAGYTGELFF. The CDR3 DNA reads as TGTGCCAGCAGCTTGGGTCTAGCGGGGTACACCGGGGAGCTGTTTTTT.

This clone was found once. CDR3 bases: TGTGCCAGCAGCTTACTGGGAGTGGGACTTAGAGGGAAAGAGACCCAGTACTTC. This translates into CASSLLGVGLRGKETQYF. The rearrangement uses TRBV7-9 and TRBJ2-5; D possibly corresponds to TRBD2 (6 bases). Trimming left V 2 bases short and J 3 bases short, with 22 bases between. The germline V gene encodes CDR1 SEHNR and CDR2 FQNEAQ (reference sequence). The length of the CDR3 is 18 residues.

The rearrangement links TRBV6-5 to TRBJ1-1; possible D gene TRBD1, 5 bases. This CDR3 contains 16 residues. CDR1 is MNHEY, CDR2 SVGAGI, per germline. Trimming stripped 0 bases from V and 2 bases from J, with 13 bases between. The CDR3 nucleotides read TGTGCCAGCAGTTACTCGGGGGGGACTCTAAACACTGAAGCTTTCTTT. It translates to CASSYSGGTLNTEAFF.

V usage is TRBV7-2 and J usage is TRBJ2-7; tentatively, D is TRBD2 (5 bases). CDR1 and CDR2 from the germline V gene are SGHTA and FQGNSA. The CDR3 loop spans 14 amino acids. With 3 bases removed from V and 7 bases from J, the gap between germline ends came to 16 bases. For the CDR3, the DNA is TGTGCCAGCAGCTTCAGAGGACCAACGGGGGAGCAGTACTTC. Amino acids: CASSFRGPTGEQYF.

The chain joins TRBV10-2 to TRBJ2-7; TRBD1 is a possible D gene (6 bases). The germline V and J ends were trimmed by 4 bases and 5 bases, with 9 bases remaining between them. The length of the CDR3 is 12 residues. In germline, CDR1 is WSHSY, CDR2 SAAADI. The DNA for the CDR3 is TGCGCCAGCAGTGTGGGGACACACGAGCAGTACTTC. Amino acid sequence: CASSVGTHEQYF.

The chain couples TRBV4-1 to TRBJ1-1; D possibly corresponds to TRBD1 (5 bases). The CDR3 contains 18 residues. Germline V lookup: CDR1 MGHRA, CDR2 YSYEKL. Trimming took off 1 base at V and 7 bases at J, with 25 bases between the two ends. The CDR3 sequence is CASSQVKARASDLGEAFF. The CDR3 DNA reads as TGCGCCAGCAGCCAAGTCAAAGCCAGGGCGAGTGACTTGGGTGAAGCTTTCTTT.

The J gene is TRBJ2-1, the V gene TRBV5-4; TRBD1 matches at 10 bases. V lost 0 bases and J lost 6; bases outside the gene matches: 3. Germline V gives CDR1 SGHNT, CDR2 YYREEE (reference sequence). The CDR3 length is 15 residues. The CDR3 spells CASSLGDRGFNEQFF. The CDR3 DNA is TGTGCCAGCAGCTTGGGGGACAGGGGTTTCAATGAGCAGTTCTTC. The complete variable domain, with remaining parts taken from reference TRBV5-4 and TRBJ2-1, reads ETGVTQSPTHLIKTRGQQVTLRCSSQSGHNTVSWYQQALGQGPQFIFQYYREEENGRGNFPPRFSGLQFPNYSSELNVNALELDDSALYLCASSLGDRGFNEQFFGPGTRLTVL.

The rearrangement uses TRBV6-5 and TRBJ1-3; the D is unclear. V lost 0 bases and J 2 bases, leaving 8 bases between the germline ends. Germline values: CDR1 MNHEY, CDR2 SVGAGI. The CDR3 is 15 residues long. The CDR3 nucleotides read TGTGCCAGCAGTTACTCGAGTAGGACTGGAAACACCATATATTTT. Amino acids: CASSYSSRTGNTIYF.

The chain recombines TRBV4-3 with TRBJ1-2, with D tentatively TRBD1 (5 bases). CDR3 size: 13 residues. Per the germline V gene, CDR1 is LGHNA and CDR2 is YSLEER. Trimming shortened V by 4 bases and J by 8 bases, and 14 bases separated the two germline ends. CDR3 coding DNA: TGCGCCAGCAGCCCTGACAGCTGGATGGGCTACACCTTC. It codes for CASSPDSWMGYTF.